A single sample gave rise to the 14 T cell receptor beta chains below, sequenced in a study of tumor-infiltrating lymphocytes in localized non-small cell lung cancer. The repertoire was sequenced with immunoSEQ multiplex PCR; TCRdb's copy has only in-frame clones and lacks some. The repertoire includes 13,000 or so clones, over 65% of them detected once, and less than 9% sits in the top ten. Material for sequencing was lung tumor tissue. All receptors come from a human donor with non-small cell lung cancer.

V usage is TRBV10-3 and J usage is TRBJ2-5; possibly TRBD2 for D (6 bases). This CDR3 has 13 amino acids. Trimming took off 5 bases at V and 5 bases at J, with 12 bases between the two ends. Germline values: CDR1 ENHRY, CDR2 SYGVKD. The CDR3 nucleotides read TGTGCCATCAGTAGTGGACTATGGGAGACCCAGTACTTC. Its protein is CAISSGLWETQYF.

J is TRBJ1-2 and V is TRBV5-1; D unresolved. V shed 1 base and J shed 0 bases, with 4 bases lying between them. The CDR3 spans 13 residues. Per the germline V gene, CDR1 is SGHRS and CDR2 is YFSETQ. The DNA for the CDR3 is TGCGCCAGCAGCTTGAATTCTAACTATGGCTACACCTTC. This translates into CASSLNSNYGYTF.

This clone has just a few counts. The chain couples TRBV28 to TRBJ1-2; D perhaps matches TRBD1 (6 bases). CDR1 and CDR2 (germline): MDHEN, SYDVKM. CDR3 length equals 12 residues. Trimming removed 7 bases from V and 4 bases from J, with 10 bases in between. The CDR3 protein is CASNWGPYGYTF. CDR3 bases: TGTGCCAGCAATTGGGGGCCCTATGGCTACACCTTC.

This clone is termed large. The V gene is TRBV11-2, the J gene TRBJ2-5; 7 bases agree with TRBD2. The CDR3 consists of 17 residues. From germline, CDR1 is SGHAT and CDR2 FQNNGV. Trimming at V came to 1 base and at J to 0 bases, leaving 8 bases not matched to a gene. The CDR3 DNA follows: TGTGCCAGCAGCTTAGGGGGTCCAGCGGGGTACCAAGAGACCCAGTACTTC. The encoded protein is CASSLGGPAGYQETQYF.

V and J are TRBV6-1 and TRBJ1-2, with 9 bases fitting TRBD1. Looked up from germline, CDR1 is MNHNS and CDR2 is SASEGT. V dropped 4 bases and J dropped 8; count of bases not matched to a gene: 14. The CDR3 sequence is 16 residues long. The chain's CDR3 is CASSGLPGQGKLGYTF. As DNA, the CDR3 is TGTGCCAGCAGTGGGCTCCCGGGACAGGGAAAATTGGGCTACACCTTC.

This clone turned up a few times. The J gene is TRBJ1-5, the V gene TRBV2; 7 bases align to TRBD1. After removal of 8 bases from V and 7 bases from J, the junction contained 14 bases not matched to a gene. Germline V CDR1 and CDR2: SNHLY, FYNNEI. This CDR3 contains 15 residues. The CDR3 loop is CASCLEGAAQQPQHF. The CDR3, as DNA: TGTGCCAGCTGCTTAGAGGGGGCGGCACAGCAGCCCCAGCATTTT.

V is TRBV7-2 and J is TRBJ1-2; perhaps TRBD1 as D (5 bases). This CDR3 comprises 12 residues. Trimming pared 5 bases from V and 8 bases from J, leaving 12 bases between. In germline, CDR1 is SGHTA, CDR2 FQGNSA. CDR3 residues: CASSETRDGYTF. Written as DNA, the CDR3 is TGTGCCAGCAGCGAGACCAGGGACGGCTACACCTTC. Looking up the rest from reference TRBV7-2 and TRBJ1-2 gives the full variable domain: GAGVSQSPSNKVTEKGKDVELRCDPISGHTALYWYRQSLGQGLEFLIYFQGNSAPDKSGLPSDRFSAERTGGSVSTLTIQRTQQEDSAVYLCASSETRDGYTFGSGTRLTVV.

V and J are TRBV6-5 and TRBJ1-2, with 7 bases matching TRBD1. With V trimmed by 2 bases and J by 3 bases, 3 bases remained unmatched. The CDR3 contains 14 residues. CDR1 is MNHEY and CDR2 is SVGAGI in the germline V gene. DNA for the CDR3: TGTGCCAGCAGTTACCACGACAGGGACTATGGCTACACCTTC. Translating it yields CASSYHDRDYGYTF.

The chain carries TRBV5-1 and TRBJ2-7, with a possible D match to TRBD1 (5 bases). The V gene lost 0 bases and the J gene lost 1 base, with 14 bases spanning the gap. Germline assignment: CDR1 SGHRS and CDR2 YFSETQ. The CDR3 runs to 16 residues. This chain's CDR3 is CASSLASGQLSYEQYF. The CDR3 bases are TGCGCCAGCAGCTTGGCCTCAGGACAATTATCCTACGAGCAGTACTTC.

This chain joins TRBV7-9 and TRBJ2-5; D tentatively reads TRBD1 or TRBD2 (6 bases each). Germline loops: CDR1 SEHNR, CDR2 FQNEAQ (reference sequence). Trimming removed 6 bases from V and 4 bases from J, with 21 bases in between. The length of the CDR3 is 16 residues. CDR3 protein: CASSWRGFGVRETQYF. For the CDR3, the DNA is TGTGCCAGCAGTTGGAGGGGGTTCGGGGTAAGAGAGACCCAGTACTTC.

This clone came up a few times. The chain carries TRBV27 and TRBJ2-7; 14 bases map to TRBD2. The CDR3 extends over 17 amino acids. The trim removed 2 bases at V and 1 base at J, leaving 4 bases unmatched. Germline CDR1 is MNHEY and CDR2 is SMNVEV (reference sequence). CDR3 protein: CASSLGLAGGPSYEQYF. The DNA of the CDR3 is TGTGCCAGCAGTTTAGGACTAGCGGGAGGCCCATCCTACGAGCAGTACTTC.

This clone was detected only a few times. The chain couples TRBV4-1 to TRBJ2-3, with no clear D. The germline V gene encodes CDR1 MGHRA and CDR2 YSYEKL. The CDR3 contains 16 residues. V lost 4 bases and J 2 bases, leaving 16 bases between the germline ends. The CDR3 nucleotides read TGCGCCAGCAGCCCGGCACAGAGGTCCTACACAGATACGCAGTATTTT. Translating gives CASSPAQRSYTDTQYF.

CDR3 bases: TGTGCCAGCTCACCAGGGACAGACAGGAATCAGCCCCAGCATTTT. Translated: CASSPGTDRNQPQHF. The rearrangement joins TRBV18 to TRBJ1-5; the match to TRBD1 covers 7 bases. Germline values: CDR1 KGHSH, CDR2 LQKENI. The J segment lost 4 bases and the V segment lost 2 bases, leaving 5 bases of the junction unmatched. The CDR3 spans 15 residues. Complete variable domain (other parts from reference TRBV18 and TRBJ1-5): NAGVMQNPRHLVRRRGQEARLRCSPMKGHSHVYWYRQLPEEGLKFMVYLQKENIIDESGMPKERFSAEFPKEGPSILRIQQVVRGDSAAYFCASSPGTDRNQPQHFGDGTRLSIL.

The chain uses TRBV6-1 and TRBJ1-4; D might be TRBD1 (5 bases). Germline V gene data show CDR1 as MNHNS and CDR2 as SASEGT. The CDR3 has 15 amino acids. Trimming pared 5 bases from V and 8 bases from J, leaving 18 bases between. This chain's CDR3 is CASSLQDAYGEKLFF. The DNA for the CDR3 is TGTGCCAGCAGTTTACAGGACGCCTATGGGGAAAAACTGTTTTTT.